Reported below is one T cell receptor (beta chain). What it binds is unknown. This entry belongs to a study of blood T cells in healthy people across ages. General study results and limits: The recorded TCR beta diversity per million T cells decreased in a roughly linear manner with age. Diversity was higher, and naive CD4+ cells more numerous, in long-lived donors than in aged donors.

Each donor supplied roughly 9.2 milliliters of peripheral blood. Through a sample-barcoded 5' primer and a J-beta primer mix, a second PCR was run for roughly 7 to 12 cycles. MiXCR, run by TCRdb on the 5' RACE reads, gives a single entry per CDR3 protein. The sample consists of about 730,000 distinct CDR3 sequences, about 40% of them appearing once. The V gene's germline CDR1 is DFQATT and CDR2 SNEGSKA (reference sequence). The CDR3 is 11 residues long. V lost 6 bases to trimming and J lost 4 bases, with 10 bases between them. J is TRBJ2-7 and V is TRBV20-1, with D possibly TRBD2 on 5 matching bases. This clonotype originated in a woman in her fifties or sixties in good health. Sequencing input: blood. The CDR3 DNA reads TGCAGTGCAGGAGGCCCTTACGAGCAGTACTTC. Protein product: CSAGGPYEQYF.